This TCR beta chain emerged from a study of cytomegalovirus exposure and HLA in healthy donors. Study-wide results and caveats: Published work reported that the classifier diagnosed cytomegalovirus status with high specificity and sensitivity. The study put under 200 TCR beta chains on its list as cytomegalovirus-associated.

Measured with immunoSEQ multiplex PCR; TCRdb has only the in-frame clones, and not every one. Here the sample spans 85,000 to 130,000 clones, less than 90% being singletons. As to this clone: The antigen remains unidentified.

Sequencing was done on a sample of PBMCs. The source is a woman between 18 and 30 years old in good health and CMV-seropositive.

CDR3 sequence: CASSRRGLGANVLTF. CDR3 sequence (DNA): TGTGCCAGCAGTCGGAGGGGGCTTGGGGCCAACGTCCTGACTTTC. The chain carries TRBV28 and TRBJ2-6; D is perhaps TRBD1 (7 bases). This CDR3 contains 15 residues. The germline gives CDR1 MDHEN, CDR2 SYDVKM. Between the trimmed V and J ends, which lost 5 bases and 3 bases, there was a span of 11 bases.